What follows is one T cell receptor beta chain and its context. The data belong to a study of blood T cell repertoires in COVID-19. Study summary: There were acute and convalescent COVID-19 samples, and they came from the United States, Italy and Spain. T cells, B-cell-depleted T cells, or PBMCs provided the cDNA or gDNA that served as material.

In the source study's methods: Reference gene primer amplification gave estimated nucleated cell counts. Sequenced by immunoSEQ multiplex PCR; TCRdb stores in-frame clones only, minus some. The V and J calls and clone size were taken over from that table, and D and trimming were inferred from the DNA. The sample carries about 62,000 clones, 88% recorded once. CDR3 length equals 17 residues. This TCR was sampled from a human donor in a cohort sampled during active COVID-19. Sequencing was done on a sample of peripheral blood. J is TRBJ1-5 and V is TRBV7-5; the table assigns TRBD1, which was not confirmed against the DNA. TRBV7-5 represents a pseudogene. CDR3 in DNA: TGTGCCAGAAGCTTAAAACCGACAGGGGGAAGCAATCAGCCCCAGCATTTT. Its protein product is CARSLKPTGGSNQPQHF.